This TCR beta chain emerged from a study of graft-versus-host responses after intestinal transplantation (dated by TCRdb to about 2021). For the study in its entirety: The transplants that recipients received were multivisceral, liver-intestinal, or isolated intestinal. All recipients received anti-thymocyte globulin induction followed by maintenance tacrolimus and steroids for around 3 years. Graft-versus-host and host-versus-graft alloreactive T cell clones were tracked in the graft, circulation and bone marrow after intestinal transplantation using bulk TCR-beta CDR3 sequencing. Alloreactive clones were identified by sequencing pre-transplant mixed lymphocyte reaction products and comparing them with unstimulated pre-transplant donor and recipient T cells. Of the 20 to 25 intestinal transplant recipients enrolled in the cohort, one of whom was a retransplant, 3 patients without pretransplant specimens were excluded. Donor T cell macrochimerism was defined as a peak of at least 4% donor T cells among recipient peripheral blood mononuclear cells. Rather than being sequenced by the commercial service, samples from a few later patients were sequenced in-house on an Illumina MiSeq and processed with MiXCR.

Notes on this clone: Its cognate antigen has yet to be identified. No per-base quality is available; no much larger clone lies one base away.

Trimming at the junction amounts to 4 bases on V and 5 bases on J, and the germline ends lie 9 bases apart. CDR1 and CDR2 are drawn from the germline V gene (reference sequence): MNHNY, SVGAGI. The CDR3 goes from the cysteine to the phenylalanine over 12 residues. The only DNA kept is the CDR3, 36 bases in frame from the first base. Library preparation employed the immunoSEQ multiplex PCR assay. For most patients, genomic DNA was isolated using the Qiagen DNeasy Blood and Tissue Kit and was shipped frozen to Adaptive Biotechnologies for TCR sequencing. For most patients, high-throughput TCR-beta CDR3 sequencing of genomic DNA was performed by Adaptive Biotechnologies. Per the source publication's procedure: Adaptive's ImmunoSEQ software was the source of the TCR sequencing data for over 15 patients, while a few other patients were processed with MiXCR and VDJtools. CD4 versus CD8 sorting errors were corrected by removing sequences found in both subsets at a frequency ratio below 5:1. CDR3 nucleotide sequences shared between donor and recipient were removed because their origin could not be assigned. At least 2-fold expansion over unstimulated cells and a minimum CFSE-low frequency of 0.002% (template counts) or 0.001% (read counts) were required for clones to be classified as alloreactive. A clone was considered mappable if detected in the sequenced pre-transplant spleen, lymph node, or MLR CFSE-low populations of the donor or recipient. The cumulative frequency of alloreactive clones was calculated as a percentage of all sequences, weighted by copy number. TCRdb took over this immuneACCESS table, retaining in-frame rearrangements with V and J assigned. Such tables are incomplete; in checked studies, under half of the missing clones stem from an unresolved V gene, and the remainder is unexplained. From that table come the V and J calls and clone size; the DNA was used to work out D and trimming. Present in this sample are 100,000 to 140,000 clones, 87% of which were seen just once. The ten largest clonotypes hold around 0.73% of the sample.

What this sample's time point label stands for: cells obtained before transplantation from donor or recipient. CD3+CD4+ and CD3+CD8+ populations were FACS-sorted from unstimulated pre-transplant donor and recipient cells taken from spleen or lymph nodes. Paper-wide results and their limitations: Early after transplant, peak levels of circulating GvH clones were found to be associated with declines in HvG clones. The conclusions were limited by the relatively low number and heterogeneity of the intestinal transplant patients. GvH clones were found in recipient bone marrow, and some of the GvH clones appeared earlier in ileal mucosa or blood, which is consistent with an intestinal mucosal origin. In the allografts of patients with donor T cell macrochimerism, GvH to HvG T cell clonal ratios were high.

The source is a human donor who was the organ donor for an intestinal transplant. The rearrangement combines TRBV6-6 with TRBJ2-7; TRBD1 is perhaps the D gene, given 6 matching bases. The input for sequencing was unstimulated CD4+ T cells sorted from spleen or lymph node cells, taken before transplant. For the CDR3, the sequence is CASSLHRDEQYF. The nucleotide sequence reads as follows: TGTGCCAGCAGTTTACACAGGGACGAGCAGTACTTC.